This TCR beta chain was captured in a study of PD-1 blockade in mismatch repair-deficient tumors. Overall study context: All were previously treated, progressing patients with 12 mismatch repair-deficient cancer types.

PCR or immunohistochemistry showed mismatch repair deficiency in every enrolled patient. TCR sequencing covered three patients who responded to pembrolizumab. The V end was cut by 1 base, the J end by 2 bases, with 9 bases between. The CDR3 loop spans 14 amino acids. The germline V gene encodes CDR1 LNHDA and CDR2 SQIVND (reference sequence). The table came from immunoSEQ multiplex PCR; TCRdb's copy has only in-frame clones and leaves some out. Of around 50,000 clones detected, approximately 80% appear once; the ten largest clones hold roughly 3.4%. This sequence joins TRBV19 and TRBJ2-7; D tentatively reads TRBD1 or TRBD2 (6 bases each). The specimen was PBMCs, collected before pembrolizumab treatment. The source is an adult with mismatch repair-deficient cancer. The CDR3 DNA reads TGTGCCAGTAGTATAGCCGGGGGCGCCTACGAGCAGTACTTC. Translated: CASSIAGGAYEQYF.